A selection of T cell receptor beta chains follows, all from one sample in a study of beta chain features in type 1 diabetes. Libraries were prepared by immunoSEQ multiplex PCR; TCRdb keeps only in-frame clonotypes and omits some of them. The table shows 400,000 to 550,000 clones, with approximately 10% occurring only once. The source material was naive CD4+ T cells from blood. The receptors originated from a woman aged 18-29 years in good health. CDR3s include the opening cysteine and the closing phenylalanine or tryptophan. D genes are given only for firm matches. Some rows mark clone size as missing; the rest say once, few, many or name a class of expanded clone.

V gene	J gene	clone size	D gene	CDR3 protein	CDR3 DNA
TRBV7-2	TRBJ2-1	-	TRBD2	CASSPRASGSSYNEQFF	TGTGCCAGCAGCCCGAGGGCTAGCGGGAGCTCCTACAATGAGCAGTTCTTC
TRBV7-9	TRBJ2-3	-	-	CASSLLSTDTQYF	TGTGCCAGCAGCTTACTCAGCACAGATACGCAGTATTTT
TRBV7-2	TRBJ2-3	-	-	CASSPPVGFRDTQYF	TGTGCCAGCAGCCCCCCGGTGGGTTTCAGAGATACGCAGTATTTT
TRBV25-1	TRBJ2-7	few	-	CASRNVGAYEQYF	TGTGCCAGCAGGAACGTCGGAGCCTACGAGCAGTACTTC
TRBV19	TRBJ1-2	few	-	CASTANYGYTF	TGTGCCAGCACAGCTAACTATGGCTACACCTTC
TRBV7-6	TRBJ2-5	few	-	CASSSRPTGEETQYF	TGTGCCAGCAGCTCTAGGCCTACTGGAGAAGAGACCCAGTACTTC
TRBV5-4	TRBJ2-6	-	-	CASRGRSGANVLTF	TGTGCCAGCAGAGGGAGATCTGGGGCCAACGTCCTGACTTTC
TRBV5-1	TRBJ2-3	few	-	CASSLAPGQYTDTQYF	TGCGCCAGCAGCCTGGCCCCGGGACAATACACAGATACGCAGTATTTT
TRBV14	TRBJ2-3	few	-	CASSQTGPITDTQYF	TGTGCCAGCAGCCAGACAGGACCGATAACAGATACGCAGTATTTT
TRBV9	TRBJ1-3	-	-	CASSATSGTTGNTIYF	TGTGCCAGCAGCGCCACTTCCGGGACAACTGGAAACACCATATATTTT
TRBV6-1	TRBJ2-7	few	-	CASRLQGGGDEQYF	TGTGCCAGCAGATTACAGGGTGGGGGAGACGAGCAGTACTTC
TRBV2	TRBJ2-5	few	TRBD1	CASSEVRGTGEWETQYF	TGTGCCAGCAGTGAAGTACGGGGGACAGGCGAGTGGGAGACCCAGTACTTC
TRBV5-1	TRBJ2-1	few	-	CASSLIGANEQFF	TGCGCCAGCAGCTTGATCGGGGCGAATGAGCAGTTCTTC
TRBV16	TRBJ2-4	-	-	CASSQEGDPKNIQYF	TGTGCCAGCAGCCAAGAGGGGGACCCCAAAAACATTCAGTACTTC
TRBV7-2	TRBJ2-3	-	-	CASSQLLGTDTQYF	TGTGCCAGCAGCCAACTACTGGGGACAGATACGCAGTATTTT
TRBV4-1	TRBJ1-3	once	-	CASSLGTPEKDTIYF	TGCGCCAGCAGCCTTGGGACACCCGAGAAGGACACCATATATTTT
TRBV5-1	TRBJ2-7	-	TRBD1	CASSPRDRGYEQYF	TGCGCCAGCAGCCCCCGGGACAGGGGGTACGAGCAGTACTTC
TRBV30	TRBJ1-2	few	-	CAWRKVGKRSYTF	TGTGCCTGGAGAAAGGTGGGGAAGCGGAGCTACACCTTC
TRBV5-1	TRBJ1-5	-	-	CASSHGGGNQPQHF	TGCGCCAGCAGCCATGGCGGGGGCAATCAGCCCCAGCATTTT
TRBV6-5	TRBJ2-5	few	-	CASSYSMGVETQYF	TGTGCCAGCAGTTACTCGATGGGCGTGGAGACCCAGTACTTC
TRBV10-3	TRBJ2-7	few	-	CAISESFGIEQYF	TGTGCCATCAGTGAGTCGTTCGGGATTGAGCAGTACTTC
TRBV4-3	TRBJ2-1	few	TRBD1	CASSQDRGPLYNEQFF	TGCGCCAGCAGCCAAGATAGGGGGCCCTTATACAATGAGCAGTTCTTC
TRBV7-2	TRBJ1-2	-	-	CASRIGSQGGNYGYTF	TGTGCCAGCAGAATAGGGTCTCAGGGAGGGAACTATGGCTACACCTTC
TRBV30	TRBJ2-3	-	TRBD2	CAWSVRRTSGSNPDTQYF	TGTGCCTGGAGTGTAAGAAGGACTAGCGGGAGTAATCCAGATACGCAGTATTTT
TRBV6-6	TRBJ2-5	-	TRBD1	CASRRRDSNEETQYF	TGTGCCAGCAGACGCCGGGACAGCAATGAAGAGACCCAGTACTTC
TRBV4-1	TRBJ2-5	-	-	CASSQLAGVQETQYF	TGCGCCAGCAGCCAACTGGCGGGTGTCCAAGAGACCCAGTACTTC
TRBV7-2	TRBJ2-3	few	TRBD2	CASSSRLAGKFFSTDTQYF	TGTGCCAGCAGCTCCAGACTAGCGGGGAAATTTTTTAGCACAGATACGCAGTATTTT
TRBV7-2	TRBJ2-7	-	TRBD1	CASSAPDRGVYEQYF	TGTGCCAGCAGCGCCCCAGACAGGGGAGTGTACGAGCAGTACTTC
TRBV5-4	TRBJ1-5	-	-	CASSLQGPDQPQHF	TGTGCCAGCAGCTTACAGGGTCCTGATCAGCCCCAGCATTTT
TRBV7-6	TRBJ2-1	few	-	CASRPRRADYNEQFF	TGTGCCAGCAGACCCCGGAGGGCCGACTACAATGAGCAGTTCTTC
TRBV14	TRBJ1-2	-	-	CASSQGPRWGYTF	TGTGCCAGCAGCCAGGGACCTAGATGGGGCTACACCTTC
TRBV2	TRBJ1-1	-	-	CASSVNTEAFF	TGTGCCAGCAGCGTGAACACTGAAGCTTTCTTT
TRBV4-1	TRBJ2-3	few	-	CASSQVRASTDTQYF	TGCGCCAGCAGCCAAGTGAGGGCCAGCACAGATACGCAGTATTTT
TRBV14	TRBJ2-1	-	-	CASSQGKQAFNEQFF	TGTGCCAGCAGCCAAGGGAAACAGGCTTTCAATGAGCAGTTCTTC
TRBV29-1	TRBJ2-5	-	TRBD1	CSVSGRQGLRETQYF	TGCAGCGTTAGCGGCAGACAGGGTCTTAGGGAGACCCAGTACTTC
TRBV30	TRBJ1-1	-	-	CAWSVGWQGKKAFF	TGTGCCTGGAGTGTAGGGTGGCAGGGTAAAAAAGCTTTCTTT
TRBV30	TRBJ2-3	many	TRBD1	CAWQTGGTDTQYF	TGTGCCTGGCAGACAGGGGGCACAGATACGCAGTATTTT
TRBV30	TRBJ2-1	-	-	CAWSGSSYNEQFF	TGTGCCTGGAGCGGGAGCTCCTACAATGAGCAGTTCTTC
TRBV4-1	TRBJ1-1	-	-	CASSQVDRMNTEAFF	TGCGCCAGCAGCCAAGTAGACAGGATGAACACTGAAGCTTTCTTT
TRBV7-3	TRBJ2-5	few	-	CASSARAWETQYF	TGTGCCAGCAGCGCGAGAGCGTGGGAGACCCAGTACTTC
TRBV5-1	TRBJ1-3	-	-	CASSLGPGGNTIYF	TGCGCCAGCAGCCTCGGGCCAGGAGGAAACACCATATATTTT
TRBV7-9	TRBJ2-5	few	-	CASRGAAETQYF	TGTGCCAGCCGGGGGGCCGCAGAGACCCAGTACTTC
TRBV7-9	TRBJ2-1	-	-	CASSDRKLRDSSYNEQFF	TGTGCCAGCAGCGACCGAAAGCTCCGGGACTCTTCCTACAATGAGCAGTTCTTC
TRBV7-9	TRBJ2-1	-	-	CASSLGPAEYNEQFF	TGTGCCAGCAGCTTAGGCCCCGCTGAGTACAATGAGCAGTTCTTC
TRBV9	TRBJ2-1	-	-	CASSPPPAASWDEQFF	TGTGCCAGCAGCCCGCCCCCCGCGGCCTCCTGGGATGAGCAGTTCTTC
TRBV18	TRBJ2-3	few	TRBD2	CASSPLSGGTDTQYF	TGTGCCAGCTCACCACTCAGCGGGGGCACAGATACGCAGTATTTT
TRBV2	TRBJ2-1	-	TRBD2	CASRSLLAGSYNEQFF	TGTGCCAGCAGGTCACTTCTAGCGGGGTCCTACAATGAGCAGTTCTTC
TRBV25-1	TRBJ2-3	few	-	CASSDAGVPANTQYF	TGTGCCAGCAGTGACGCTGGAGTTCCGGCGAATACGCAGTATTTT
TRBV7-9	TRBJ1-4	-	TRBD1	CASSLGQGTEKLFF	TGTGCCAGCAGCCTTGGACAGGGGACTGAAAAACTGTTTTTT
TRBV2	TRBJ2-1	-	-	CASAYNEQFF	TGTGCCAGCGCCTACAATGAGCAGTTCTTC
TRBV10-3	TRBJ2-3	-	-	CAISEPGGGPTDTQYF	TGTGCCATCAGTGAGCCCGGAGGGGGCCCCACAGATACGCAGTATTTT
TRBV12-5	TRBJ2-3	-	TRBD2	CASGTASGASTDTQYF	TGTGCTAGTGGCACCGCTAGCGGCGCTAGCACAGATACGCAGTATTTT
TRBV6-1	TRBJ1-1	few	-	CASSEVETAGTEAFF	TGTGCCAGCAGTGAAGTCGAGACGGCGGGCACTGAAGCTTTCTTT
TRBV19	TRBJ2-5	many	-	CATTKGETQYF	TGTGCCACCACGAAAGGCGAGACCCAGTACTTC
TRBV28	TRBJ2-6	-	-	CASSYSRTGANVLTF	TGTGCCAGCAGTTACAGTAGAACTGGGGCCAACGTCCTGACTTTC
TRBV29-1	TRBJ2-3	few	-	CSVEDPGQGATDTQYF	TGCAGCGTTGAAGACCCCGGTCAAGGGGCAACAGATACGCAGTATTTT
TRBV9	TRBJ2-1	few	-	CASSPRDFDYNEQFF	TGTGCCAGCAGCCCCCGGGACTTTGACTACAATGAGCAGTTCTTC
TRBV7-2	TRBJ2-1	-	TRBD1	CASSQQGAGNNEQFF	TGTGCCAGCAGCCAACAGGGGGCTGGGAACAATGAGCAGTTCTTC
TRBV25-1	TRBJ1-6	-	-	CASSVGGGNSPLHF	TGTGCCAGCAGTGTGGGGGGTGGCAATTCACCCCTCCACTTT